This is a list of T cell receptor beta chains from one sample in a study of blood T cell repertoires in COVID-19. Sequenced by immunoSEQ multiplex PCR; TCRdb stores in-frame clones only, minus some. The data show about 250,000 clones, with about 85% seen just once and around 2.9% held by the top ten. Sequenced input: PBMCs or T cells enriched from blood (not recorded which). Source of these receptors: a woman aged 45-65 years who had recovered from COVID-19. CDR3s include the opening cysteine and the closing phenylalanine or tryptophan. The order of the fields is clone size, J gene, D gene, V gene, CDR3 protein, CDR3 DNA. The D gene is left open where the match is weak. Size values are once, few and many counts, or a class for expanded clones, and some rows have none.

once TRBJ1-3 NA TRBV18 CASSPAGPPGNTIYF TGTGCCAGCTCACCGGCAGGGCCGCCTGGAAACACCATATATTTT
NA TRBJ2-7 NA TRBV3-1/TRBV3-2 CASSQRGPEQYF TGTGCCAGCAGCCAACGCGGGCCCGAGCAGTACTTC
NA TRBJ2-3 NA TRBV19 CASSREDTQYF TGTGCCAGTAGCAGGGAAGATACGCAGTATTTT
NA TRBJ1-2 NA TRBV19 CASNGGYDGYTF TGTGCCAGTAATGGAGGGTACGATGGCTACACCTTC
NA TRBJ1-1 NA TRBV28 CASSLFGARGAFF TGTGCCAGCAGTTTATTCGGGGCCAGGGGAGCTTTCTTT
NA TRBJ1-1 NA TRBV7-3 CASSHVDRPNTEAFF TGTGCCAGCAGCCACGTAGACAGACCGAACACTGAAGCTTTCTTT
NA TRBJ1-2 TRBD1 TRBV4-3 CASSQDERTGRSGYTF TGCGCCAGCAGCCAAGATGAAAGGACAGGGAGGTCTGGCTACACCTTC
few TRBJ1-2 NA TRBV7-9 CASSLVAIAGDGYTF TGTGCCAGCAGCTTAGTAGCGATCGCGGGGGATGGCTACACCTTC
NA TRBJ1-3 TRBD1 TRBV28 CASRPPGQGRNTIYF TGTGCCAGCAGGCCTCCGGGACAGGGGAGGAACACCATATATTTT
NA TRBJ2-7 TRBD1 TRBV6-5 CASSYSLQGVGEQYF TGTGCCAGCAGTTACTCGTTACAGGGGGTCGGCGAGCAGTACTTC
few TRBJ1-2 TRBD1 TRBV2 CARSTGTGLYGYTF TGTGCCAGGTCGACAGGGACAGGGCTGTATGGCTACACCTTC
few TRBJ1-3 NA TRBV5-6 CASSFWAGDSGNTIYF TGTGCCAGCAGCTTCTGGGCCGGCGATTCTGGAAACACCATATATTTT
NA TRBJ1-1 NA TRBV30 CAWSVAGRMNTEAFF TGTGCCTGGAGTGTAGCAGGGCGCATGAACACTGAAGCTTTCTTT
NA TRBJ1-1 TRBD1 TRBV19 CASSIRTGNTEAFF TGTGCCAGTAGTATCCGGACAGGGAACACTGAAGCTTTCTTT
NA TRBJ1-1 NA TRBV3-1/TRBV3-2 CASSPRGGGVNTEAFF TGTGCCAGCAGCCCGCGGGGGGGCGGGGTGAACACTGAAGCTTTCTTT
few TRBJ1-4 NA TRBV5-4 CASSINRAANEKLFF TGTGCCAGCAGCATAAACAGGGCAGCTAATGAAAAACTGTTTTTT
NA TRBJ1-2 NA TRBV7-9 CASSSRGAYGYTF TGTGCCAGCAGCTCCAGAGGAGCCTATGGCTACACCTTC
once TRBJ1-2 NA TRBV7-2 CASSFQGPYGYTF TGTGCCAGCAGCTTCCAGGGCCCCTATGGCTACACCTTC
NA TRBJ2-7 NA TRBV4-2 CASSQDGASVSYEQYF TGTGCCAGCAGCCAAGATGGTGCTAGCGTTTCCTACGAGCAGTACTTC
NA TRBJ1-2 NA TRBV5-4 CASSSYYGYTF TGTGCCAGCAGCTCGTACTATGGCTACACCTTC
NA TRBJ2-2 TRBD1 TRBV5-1 CASVPGQGDTGELFF TGCGCCAGCGTGCCGGGACAGGGGGACACCGGGGAGCTGTTTTTT
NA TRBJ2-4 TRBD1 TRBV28 CASSPSPGQGTKNIQYF TGTGCCAGCAGTCCATCCCCGGGACAGGGCACCAAAAACATTCAGTACTTC
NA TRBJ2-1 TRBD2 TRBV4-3 CASSQDRLAGLYNEQFF TGCGCCAGCAGCCAAGATCGACTAGCGGGGCTCTACAATGAGCAGTTCTTC
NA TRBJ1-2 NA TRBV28 CASSFAGAGYTF TGTGCCAGCAGTTTCGCAGGGGCTGGCTACACCTTC
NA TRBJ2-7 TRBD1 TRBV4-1 CASSPGQGTYEQYF TGCGCCAGCAGCCCGGGACAGGGGACCTACGAGCAGTACTTC
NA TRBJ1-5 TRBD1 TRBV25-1 CASSGTGGAYSNQPQHF TGTGCCAGCAGTGGGACAGGGGGAGCCTATAGCAATCAGCCCCAGCATTTT
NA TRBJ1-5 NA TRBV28 CASSFKFGGQPQHF TGTGCCAGCAGTTTTAAGTTTGGAGGTCAGCCCCAGCATTTT
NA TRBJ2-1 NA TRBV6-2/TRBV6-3 CASSYPHRGETSYNEQFF TGTGCCAGCAGTTACCCCCACCGAGGCGAGACCTCCTACAATGAGCAGTTCTTC
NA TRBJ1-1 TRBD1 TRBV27 CASRDRVADTEAFF TGTGCCAGCAGAGACAGGGTTGCGGACACTGAAGCTTTCTTT
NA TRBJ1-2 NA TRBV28 CASSSLRIEDYGYTF TGTGCCAGCAGTTCCCTCCGGATAGAGGACTATGGCTACACCTTC
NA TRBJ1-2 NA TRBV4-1 CASSDGTLNYGYTF TGCGCCAGCAGCGATGGGACACTTAACTATGGCTACACCTTC